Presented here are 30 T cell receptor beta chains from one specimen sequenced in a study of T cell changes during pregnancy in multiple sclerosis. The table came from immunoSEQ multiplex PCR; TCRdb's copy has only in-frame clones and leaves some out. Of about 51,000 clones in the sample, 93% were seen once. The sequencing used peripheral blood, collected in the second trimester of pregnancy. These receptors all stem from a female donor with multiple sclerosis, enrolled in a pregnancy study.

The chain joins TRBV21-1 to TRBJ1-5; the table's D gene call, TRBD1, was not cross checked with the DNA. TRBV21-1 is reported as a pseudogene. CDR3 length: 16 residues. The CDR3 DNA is TGTGCCAGCAGCAAATCGACACGGCCAGGCAATCAGCCCCAGCATTTT. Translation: CASSKSTRPGNQPQHF.

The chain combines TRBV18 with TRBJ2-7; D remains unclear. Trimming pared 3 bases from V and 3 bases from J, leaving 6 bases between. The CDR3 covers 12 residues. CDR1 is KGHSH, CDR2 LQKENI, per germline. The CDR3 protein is CASSPHSYEQYF. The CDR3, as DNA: TGTGCCAGCTCACCCCACAGCTACGAGCAGTACTTC. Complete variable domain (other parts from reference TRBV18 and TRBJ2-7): NAGVMQNPRHLVRRRGQEARLRCSPMKGHSHVYWYRQLPEEGLKFMVYLQKENIIDESGMPKERFSAEFPKEGPSILRIQQVVRGDSAAYFCASSPHSYEQYFGPGTRLTVT.

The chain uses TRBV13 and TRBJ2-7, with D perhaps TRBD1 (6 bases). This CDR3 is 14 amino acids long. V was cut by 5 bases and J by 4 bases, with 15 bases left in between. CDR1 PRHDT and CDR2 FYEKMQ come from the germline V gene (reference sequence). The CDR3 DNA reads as TGTGCCAGCAGCCCCGGGGCAGGGGTTTACGAGCAGTACTTC. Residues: CASSPGAGVYEQYF.

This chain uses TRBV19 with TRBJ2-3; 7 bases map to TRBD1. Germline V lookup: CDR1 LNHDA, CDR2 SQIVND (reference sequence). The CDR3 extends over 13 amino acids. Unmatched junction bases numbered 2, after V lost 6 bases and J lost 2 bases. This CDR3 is CASRGTDTDTQYF. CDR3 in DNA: TGTGCCAGTAGAGGGACAGACACAGATACGCAGTATTTT.

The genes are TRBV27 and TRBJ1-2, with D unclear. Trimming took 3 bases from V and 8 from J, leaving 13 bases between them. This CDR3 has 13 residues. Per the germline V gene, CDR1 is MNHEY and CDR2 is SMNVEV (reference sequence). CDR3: CASSFRPGGGYTF. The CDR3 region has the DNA TGTGCCAGCAGTTTCCGCCCAGGTGGAGGCTACACCTTC.

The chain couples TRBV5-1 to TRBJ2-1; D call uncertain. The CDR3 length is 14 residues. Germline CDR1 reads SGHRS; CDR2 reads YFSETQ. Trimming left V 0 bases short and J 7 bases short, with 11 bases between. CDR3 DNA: TGCGCCAGCAGCTTGGGGGTGAGGATTAATGAGCAGTTCTTC. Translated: CASSLGVRINEQFF.

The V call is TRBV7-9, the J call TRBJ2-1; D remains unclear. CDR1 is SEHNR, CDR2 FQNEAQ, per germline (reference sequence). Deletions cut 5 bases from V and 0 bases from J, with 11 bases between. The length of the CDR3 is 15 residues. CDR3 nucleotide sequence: TGTGCCAGCAGCCCCCTGCCAGACTCCTACAATGAGCAGTTCTTC. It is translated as CASSPLPDSYNEQFF.

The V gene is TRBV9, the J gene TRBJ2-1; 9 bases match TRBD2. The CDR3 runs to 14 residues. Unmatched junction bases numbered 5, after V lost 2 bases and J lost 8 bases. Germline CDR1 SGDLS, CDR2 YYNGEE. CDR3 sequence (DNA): TGTGCCAGCAGCGTCTCGCGGGAGGGGGATGAGCAGTTCTTC. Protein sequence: CASSVSREGDEQFF.

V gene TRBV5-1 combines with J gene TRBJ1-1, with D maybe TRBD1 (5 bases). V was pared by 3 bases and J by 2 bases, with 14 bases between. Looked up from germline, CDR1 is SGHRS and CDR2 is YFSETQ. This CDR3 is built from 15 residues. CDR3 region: CASSSIGGDNTEAFF. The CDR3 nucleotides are TGCGCCAGCAGCTCAATAGGAGGGGACAACACTGAAGCTTTCTTT.

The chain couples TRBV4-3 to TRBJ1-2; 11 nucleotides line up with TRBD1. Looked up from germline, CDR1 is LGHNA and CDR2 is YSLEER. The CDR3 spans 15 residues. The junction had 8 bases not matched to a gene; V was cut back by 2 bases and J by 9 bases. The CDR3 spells CASSQTGQGASSYTF. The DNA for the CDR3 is TGCGCCAGCAGCCAAACAGGACAGGGGGCCTCGAGCTACACCTTC.

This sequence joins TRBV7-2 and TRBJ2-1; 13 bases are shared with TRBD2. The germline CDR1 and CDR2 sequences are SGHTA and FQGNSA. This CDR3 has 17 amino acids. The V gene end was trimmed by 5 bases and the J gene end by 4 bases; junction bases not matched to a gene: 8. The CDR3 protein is CASSAPGLAGNYNEQFF. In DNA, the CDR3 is TGTGCCAGCAGCGCCCCGGGACTAGCGGGAAATTACAATGAGCAGTTCTTC. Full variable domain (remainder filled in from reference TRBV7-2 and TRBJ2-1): GAGVSQSPSNKVTEKGKDVELRCDPISGHTALYWYRQSLGQGLEFLIYFQGNSAPDKSGLPSDRFSAERTGGSVSTLTIQRTQQEDSAVYLCASSAPGLAGNYNEQFFGPGTRLTVL.

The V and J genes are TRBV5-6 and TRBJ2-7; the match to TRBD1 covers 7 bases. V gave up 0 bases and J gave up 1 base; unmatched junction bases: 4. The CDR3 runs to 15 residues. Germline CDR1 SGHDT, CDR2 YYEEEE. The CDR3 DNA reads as TGTGCCAGCAGCTTGGCAGACAGGGCTTCCTACGAGCAGTACTTC. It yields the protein CASSLADRASYEQYF. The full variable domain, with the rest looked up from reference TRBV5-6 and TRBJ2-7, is DAGVTQSPTHLIKTRGQQVTLRCSPKSGHDTVSWYQQALGQGPQFIFQYYEEEERQRGNFPDRFSGHQFPNYSSELNVNALLLGDSALYLCASSLADRASYEQYFGPGTRLTVT.

CDR3 residues: CASPISGASNQPQHF. CDR3 nucleotides: TGTGCCAGCCCAATCTCAGGGGCTAGCAATCAGCCCCAGCATTTT. The V call is TRBV18, the J call TRBJ1-5; maybe TRBD1 (6 bases). V gave up 8 bases and J gave up 0 bases, with 14 bases separating them. Germline values: CDR1 KGHSH, CDR2 LQKENI. CDR3 length: 15 residues. Full variable domain (remainder filled in from reference TRBV18 and TRBJ1-5): NAGVMQNPRHLVRRRGQEARLRCSPMKGHSHVYWYRQLPEEGLKFMVYLQKENIIDESGMPKERFSAEFPKEGPSILRIQQVVRGDSAAYFCASPISGASNQPQHFGDGTRLSIL.

The CDR3 coding sequence is TGTGCCAGCAGCTTGGCCTGGAGGGCAGGGAACACTGAAGCTTTCTTT. Amino acids: CASSLAWRAGNTEAFF. The chain combines TRBV5-5 with TRBJ1-1; D not certain. This CDR3 has 16 residues. CDR1 is SGHKS and CDR2 is YYEKEE in the germline V gene (reference sequence). Deletions cut 0 bases from V and 1 base from J, with 13 bases between.

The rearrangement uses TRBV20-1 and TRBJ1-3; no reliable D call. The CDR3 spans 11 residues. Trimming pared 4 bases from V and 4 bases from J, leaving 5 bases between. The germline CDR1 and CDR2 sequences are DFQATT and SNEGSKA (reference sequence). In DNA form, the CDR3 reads TGCAGTGCTATACTCGGAAACACCATATATTTT. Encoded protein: CSAILGNTIYF.

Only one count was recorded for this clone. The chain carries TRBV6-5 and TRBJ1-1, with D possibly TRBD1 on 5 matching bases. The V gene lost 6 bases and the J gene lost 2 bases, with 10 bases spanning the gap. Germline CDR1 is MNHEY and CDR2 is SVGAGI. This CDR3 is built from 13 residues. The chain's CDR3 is CASRTTGNTEAFF. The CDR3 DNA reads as TGTGCCAGCAGAACAACAGGCAACACTGAAGCTTTCTTT.

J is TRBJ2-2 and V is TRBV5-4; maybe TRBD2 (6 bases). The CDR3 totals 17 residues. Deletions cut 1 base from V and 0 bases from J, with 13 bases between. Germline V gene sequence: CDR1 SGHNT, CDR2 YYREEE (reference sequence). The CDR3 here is CASSLRRGEPNTGELFF. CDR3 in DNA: TGTGCCAGCAGCTTGAGACGCGGGGAACCGAACACCGGGGAGCTGTTTTTT. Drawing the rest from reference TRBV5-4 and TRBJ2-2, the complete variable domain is ETGVTQSPTHLIKTRGQQVTLRCSSQSGHNTVSWYQQALGQGPQFIFQYYREEENGRGNFPPRFSGLQFPNYSSELNVNALELDDSALYLCASSLRRGEPNTGELFFGEGSRLTVL.

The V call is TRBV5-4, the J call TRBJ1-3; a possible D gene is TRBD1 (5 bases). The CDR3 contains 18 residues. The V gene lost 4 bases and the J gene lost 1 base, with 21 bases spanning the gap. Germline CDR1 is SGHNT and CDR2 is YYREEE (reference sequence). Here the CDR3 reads CASSMKLQGLSSGNTIYF. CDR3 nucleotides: TGTGCCAGCAGCATGAAACTTCAGGGTCTCTCGTCTGGAAACACCATATATTTT.

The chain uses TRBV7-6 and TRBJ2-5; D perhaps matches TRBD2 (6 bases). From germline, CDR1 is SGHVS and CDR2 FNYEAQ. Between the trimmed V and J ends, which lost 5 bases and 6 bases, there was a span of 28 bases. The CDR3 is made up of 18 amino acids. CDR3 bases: TGTGCCAGCAGCCCGGGGACGGTACGGGAGTCTCTGGGGAAGACCCAGTACTTC. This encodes CASSPGTVRESLGKTQYF.

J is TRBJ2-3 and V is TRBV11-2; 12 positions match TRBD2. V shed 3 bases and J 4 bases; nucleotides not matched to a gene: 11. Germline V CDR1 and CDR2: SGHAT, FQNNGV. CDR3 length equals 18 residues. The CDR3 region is CASSFDASGRVVADTQYF. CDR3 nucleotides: TGTGCCAGCAGCTTCGATGCTAGCGGGAGGGTGGTCGCAGATACGCAGTATTTT.

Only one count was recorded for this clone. The CDR3 DNA reads TGTGCCAGCAGTTGGGGACAGGGAGAGTACAATGAGCAGTTCTTC. Translation gives CASSWGQGEYNEQFF. V and J are TRBV6-5 and TRBJ2-1; 9 bases map to TRBD1. Germline V gene lookup returns CDR1 MNHEY and CDR2 SVGAGI. The CDR3 has 15 amino acids. With V trimmed by 4 bases and J by 4 bases, 5 bases remained unmatched.

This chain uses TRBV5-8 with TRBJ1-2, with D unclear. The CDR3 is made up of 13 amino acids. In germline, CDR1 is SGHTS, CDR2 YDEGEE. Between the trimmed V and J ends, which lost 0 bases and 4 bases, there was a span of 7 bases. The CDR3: CASSLVGSYGYTF. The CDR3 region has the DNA TGTGCCAGCAGCTTGGTGGGGAGCTATGGCTACACCTTC.

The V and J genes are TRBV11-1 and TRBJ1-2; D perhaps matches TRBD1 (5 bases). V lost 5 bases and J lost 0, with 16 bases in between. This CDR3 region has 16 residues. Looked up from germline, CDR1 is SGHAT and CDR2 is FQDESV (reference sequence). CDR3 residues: CASSQGFTEANYGYTF. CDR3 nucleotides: TGTGCCAGCAGCCAGGGTTTCACGGAAGCTAACTATGGCTACACCTTC.

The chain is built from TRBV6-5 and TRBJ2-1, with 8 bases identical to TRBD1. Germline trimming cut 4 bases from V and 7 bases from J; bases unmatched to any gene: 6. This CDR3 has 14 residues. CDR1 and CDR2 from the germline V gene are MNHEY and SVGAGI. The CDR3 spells CASSSFRQGNEQFF. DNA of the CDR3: TGTGCCAGCAGTTCTTTTCGACAGGGGAATGAGCAGTTCTTC.

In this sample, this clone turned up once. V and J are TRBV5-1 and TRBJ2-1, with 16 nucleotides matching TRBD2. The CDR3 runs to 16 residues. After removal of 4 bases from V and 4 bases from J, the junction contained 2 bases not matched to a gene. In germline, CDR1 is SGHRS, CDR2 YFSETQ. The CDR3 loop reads CASSPGLAGGYNEQFF. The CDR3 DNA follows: TGCGCCAGCAGCCCGGGACTAGCGGGGGGGTACAATGAGCAGTTCTTC.

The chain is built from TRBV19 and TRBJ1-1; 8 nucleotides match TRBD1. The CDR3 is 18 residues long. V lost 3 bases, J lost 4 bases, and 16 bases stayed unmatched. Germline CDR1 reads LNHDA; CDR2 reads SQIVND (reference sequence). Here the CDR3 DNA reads TGTGCCAGTAGTATGGTTGCAGGGGGCTCTGGAATGAGCACTGAAGCTTTCTTT. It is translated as CASSMVAGGSGMSTEAFF.

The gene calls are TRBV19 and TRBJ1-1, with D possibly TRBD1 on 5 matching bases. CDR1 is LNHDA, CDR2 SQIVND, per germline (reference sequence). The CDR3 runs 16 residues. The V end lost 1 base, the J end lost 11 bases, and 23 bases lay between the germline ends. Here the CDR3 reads CASSIGWGVYDWAAFF. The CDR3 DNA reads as TGTGCCAGTAGTATAGGTTGGGGGGTGTACGACTGGGCCGCTTTCTTT.

For the CDR3, the DNA is TGTGCCAGCAGTGCAGGGGGTCTACAGCCCCAGCATTTT. Protein product: CASSAGGLQPQHF. V gene TRBV25-1 combines with J gene TRBJ1-5; TRBD1 matches at 7 bases. This CDR3 contains 13 residues. Germline CDR1 and CDR2: MGHDK and SYGVNS. Trimming cost V 4 bases and J 7 bases; bases outside gene matches: 4.

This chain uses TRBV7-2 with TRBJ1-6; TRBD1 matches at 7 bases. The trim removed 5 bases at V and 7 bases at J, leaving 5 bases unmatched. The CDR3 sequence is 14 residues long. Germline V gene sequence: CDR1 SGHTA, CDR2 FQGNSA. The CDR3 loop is CASSRGQINSPLHF. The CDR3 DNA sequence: TGTGCCAGCAGCAGGGGACAGATCAATTCACCCCTCCACTTT.

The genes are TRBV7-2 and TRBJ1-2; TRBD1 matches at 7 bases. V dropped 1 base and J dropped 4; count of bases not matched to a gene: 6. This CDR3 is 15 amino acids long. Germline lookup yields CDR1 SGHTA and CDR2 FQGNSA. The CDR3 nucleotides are TGTGCCAGCAGCTTAGTAGAGGGGGCGATCTATGGCTACACCTTC. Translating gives CASSLVEGAIYGYTF.